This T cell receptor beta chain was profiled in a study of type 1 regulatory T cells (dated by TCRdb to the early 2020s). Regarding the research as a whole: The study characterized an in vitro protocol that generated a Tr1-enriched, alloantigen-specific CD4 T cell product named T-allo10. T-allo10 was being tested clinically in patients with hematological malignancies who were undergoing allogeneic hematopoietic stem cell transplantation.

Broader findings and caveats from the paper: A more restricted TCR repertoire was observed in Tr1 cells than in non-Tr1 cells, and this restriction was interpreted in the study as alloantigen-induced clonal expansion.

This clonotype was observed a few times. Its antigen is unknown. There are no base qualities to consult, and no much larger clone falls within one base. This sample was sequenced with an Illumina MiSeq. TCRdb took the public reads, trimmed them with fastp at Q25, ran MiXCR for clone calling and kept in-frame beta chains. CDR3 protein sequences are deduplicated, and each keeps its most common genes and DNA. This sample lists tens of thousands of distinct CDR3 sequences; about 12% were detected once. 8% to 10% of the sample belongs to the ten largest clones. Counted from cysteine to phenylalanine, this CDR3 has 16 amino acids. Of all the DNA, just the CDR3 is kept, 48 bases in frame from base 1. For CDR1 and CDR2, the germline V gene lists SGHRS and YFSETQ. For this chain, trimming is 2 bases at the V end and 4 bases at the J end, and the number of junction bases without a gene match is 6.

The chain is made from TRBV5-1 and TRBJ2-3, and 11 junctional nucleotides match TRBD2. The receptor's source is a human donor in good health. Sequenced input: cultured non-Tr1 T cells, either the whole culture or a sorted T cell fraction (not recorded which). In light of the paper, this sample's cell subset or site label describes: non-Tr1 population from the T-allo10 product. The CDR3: CASSLLAGERADTQYF. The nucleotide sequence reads TGCGCCAGCAGCTTACTAGCGGGAGAACGTGCAGATACGCAGTATTTT.